This TCR beta chain came from a study of blood T cell repertoires in COVID-19. As for the study in general: Whether acute or convalescent, the COVID-19 samples came from the United States, Italy and Spain. T cells, B-cell-depleted T cells, or PBMCs provided the cDNA or gDNA that served as material.

In the original analysis: Nucleated cell number was recorded as an estimate derived from reference gene primer amplification. Method: immunoSEQ multiplex PCR; TCRdb's copy keeps in-frame clones and lacks some. That table gives V, J and clone size, and the DNA gave D and trimming. The sample lists about 320,000 clones; 85% were seen once. Germline V gene lookup returns CDR1 KGHSH and CDR2 LQKENI. Trimming took off 4 bases at V and 0 bases at J, with 9 bases between the two ends. CDR3 length equals 15 residues. The V call is TRBV18, the J call TRBJ1-4, with unresolved D. Sequencing used peripheral blood. The sequence was collected from a human donor in a cohort sampled during active COVID-19. For the CDR3, the DNA is TGTGCCAGCTCACTGGAGTATGCAACTAATGAAAAACTGTTTTTT. Translating gives CASSLEYATNEKLFF. Complete variable domain (other parts from reference TRBV18 and TRBJ1-4): NAGVMQNPRHLVRRRGQEARLRCSPMKGHSHVYWYRQLPEEGLKFMVYLQKENIIDESGMPKERFSAEFPKEGPSILRIQQVVRGDSAAYFCASSLEYATNEKLFFGSGTQLSVL.